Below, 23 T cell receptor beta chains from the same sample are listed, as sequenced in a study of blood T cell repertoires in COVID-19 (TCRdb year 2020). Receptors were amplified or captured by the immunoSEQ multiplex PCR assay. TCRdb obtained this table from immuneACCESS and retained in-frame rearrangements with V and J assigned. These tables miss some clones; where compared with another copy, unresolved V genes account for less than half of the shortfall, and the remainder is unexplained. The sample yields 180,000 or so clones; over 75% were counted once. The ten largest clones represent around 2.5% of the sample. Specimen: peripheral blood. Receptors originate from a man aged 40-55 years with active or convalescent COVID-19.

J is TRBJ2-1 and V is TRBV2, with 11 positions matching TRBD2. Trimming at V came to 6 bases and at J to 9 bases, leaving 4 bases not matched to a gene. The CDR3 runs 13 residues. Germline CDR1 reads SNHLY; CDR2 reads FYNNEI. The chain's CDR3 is CASRGGLAGEQFF. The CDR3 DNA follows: TGTGCCAGCAGAGGAGGACTAGCGGGTGAGCAGTTCTTC.

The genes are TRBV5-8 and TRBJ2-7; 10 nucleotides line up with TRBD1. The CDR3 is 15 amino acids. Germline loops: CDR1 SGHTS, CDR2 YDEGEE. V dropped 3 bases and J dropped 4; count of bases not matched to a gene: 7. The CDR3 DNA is TGTGCCAGCAGCTCTACCGGGACAGGGGTATACGAGCAGTACTTC. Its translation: CASSSTGTGVYEQYF.

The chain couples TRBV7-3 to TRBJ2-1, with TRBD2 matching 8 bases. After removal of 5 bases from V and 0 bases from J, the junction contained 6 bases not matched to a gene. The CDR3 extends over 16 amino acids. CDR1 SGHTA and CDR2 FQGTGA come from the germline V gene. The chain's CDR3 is CASSPQRGSSYNEQFF. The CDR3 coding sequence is TGTGCCAGCAGCCCCCAGCGGGGGAGCTCCTACAATGAGCAGTTCTTC.

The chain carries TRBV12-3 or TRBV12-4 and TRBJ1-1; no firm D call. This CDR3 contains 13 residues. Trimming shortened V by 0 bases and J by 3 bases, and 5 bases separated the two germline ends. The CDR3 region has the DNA TGTGCCAGCAGTTTAGCGCCGGACACTGAAGCTTTCTTT. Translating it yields CASSLAPDTEAFF.

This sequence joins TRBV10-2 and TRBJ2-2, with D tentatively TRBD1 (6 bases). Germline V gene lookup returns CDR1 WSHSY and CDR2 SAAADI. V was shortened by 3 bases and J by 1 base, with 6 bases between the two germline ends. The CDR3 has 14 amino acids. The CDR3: CASSEQGNTGELFF. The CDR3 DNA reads TGCGCCAGCAGTGAACAGGGGAACACCGGGGAGCTGTTTTTT.

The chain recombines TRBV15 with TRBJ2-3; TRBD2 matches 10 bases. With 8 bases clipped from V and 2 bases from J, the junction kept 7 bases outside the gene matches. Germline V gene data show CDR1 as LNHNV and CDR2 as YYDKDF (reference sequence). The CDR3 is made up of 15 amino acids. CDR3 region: CATGSGGAPTDTQYF. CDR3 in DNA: TGTGCCACCGGGAGCGGGGGGGCCCCCACAGATACGCAGTATTTT.

CDR3 in amino acids: CASSRGHSYGYTF. The CDR3 bases are TGTGCCAGCAGCCGCGGACATTCCTATGGCTACACCTTC. The rearrangement links TRBV3-1 (or the pseudogene TRBV3-2) to TRBJ1-2; perhaps TRBD1 as D (5 bases). Germline V gives CDR1 LGHDT, CDR2 YNNKEL (reference sequence). V lost 4 bases and J lost 4, with 10 bases in between. The CDR3 contains 13 residues.

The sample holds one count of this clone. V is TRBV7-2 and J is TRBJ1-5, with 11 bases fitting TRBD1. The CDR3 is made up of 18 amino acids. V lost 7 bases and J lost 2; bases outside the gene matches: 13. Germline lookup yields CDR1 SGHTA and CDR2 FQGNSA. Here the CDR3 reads CASTYRNPGQGGNQPQHF. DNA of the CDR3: TGTGCCAGCACCTACCGAAATCCGGGACAGGGGGGCAATCAGCCCCAGCATTTT.

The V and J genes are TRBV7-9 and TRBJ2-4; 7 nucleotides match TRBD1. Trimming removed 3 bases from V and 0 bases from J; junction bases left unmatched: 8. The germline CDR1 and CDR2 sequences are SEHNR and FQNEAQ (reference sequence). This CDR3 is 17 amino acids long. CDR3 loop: CASSFSYQGVAKNIQYF. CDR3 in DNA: TGTGCCAGCAGCTTCTCGTATCAGGGGGTAGCCAAAAACATTCAGTACTTC. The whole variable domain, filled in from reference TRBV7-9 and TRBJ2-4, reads DTGVSQNPRHKITKRGQNVTFRCDPISEHNRLYWYRQTLGQGPEFLTYFQNEAQLEKSRLLSDRFSAERPKGSFSTLEIQRTEQGDSAMYLCASSFSYQGVAKNIQYFGAGTRLSVL.

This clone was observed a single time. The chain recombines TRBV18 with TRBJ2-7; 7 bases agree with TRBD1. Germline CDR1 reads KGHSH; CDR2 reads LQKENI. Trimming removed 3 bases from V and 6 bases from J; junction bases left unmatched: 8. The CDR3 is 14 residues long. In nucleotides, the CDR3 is TGTGCCAGCTCACCGGCTAGGGGGCTGCTCGAGCAGTACTTC. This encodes CASSPARGLLEQYF. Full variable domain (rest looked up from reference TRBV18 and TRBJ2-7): NAGVMQNPRHLVRRRGQEARLRCSPMKGHSHVYWYRQLPEEGLKFMVYLQKENIIDESGMPKERFSAEFPKEGPSILRIQQVVRGDSAAYFCASSPARGLLEQYFGPGTRLTVT.

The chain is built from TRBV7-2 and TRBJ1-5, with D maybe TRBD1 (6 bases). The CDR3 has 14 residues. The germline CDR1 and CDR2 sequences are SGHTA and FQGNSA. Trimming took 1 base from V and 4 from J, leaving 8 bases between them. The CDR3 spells CASSLDRVNQPQHF. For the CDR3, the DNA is TGTGCCAGCAGCTTAGACAGGGTAAATCAGCCCCAGCATTTT.

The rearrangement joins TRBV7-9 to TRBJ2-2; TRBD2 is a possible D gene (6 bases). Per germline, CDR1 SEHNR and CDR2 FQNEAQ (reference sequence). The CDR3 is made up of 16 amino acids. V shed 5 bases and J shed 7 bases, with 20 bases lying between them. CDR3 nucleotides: TGTGCCAGCAGCCCCCATCGGGGGATAGGCAACGGGGAGCTGTTTTTT. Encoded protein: CASSPHRGIGNGELFF.

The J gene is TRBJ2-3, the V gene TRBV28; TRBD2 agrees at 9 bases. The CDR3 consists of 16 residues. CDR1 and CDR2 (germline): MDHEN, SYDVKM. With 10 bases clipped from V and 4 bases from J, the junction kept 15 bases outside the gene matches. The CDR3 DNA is TGTGCCACCAACCCCCACCTAGCGGGGTACTCAGATACGCAGTATTTT. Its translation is CATNPHLAGYSDTQYF.

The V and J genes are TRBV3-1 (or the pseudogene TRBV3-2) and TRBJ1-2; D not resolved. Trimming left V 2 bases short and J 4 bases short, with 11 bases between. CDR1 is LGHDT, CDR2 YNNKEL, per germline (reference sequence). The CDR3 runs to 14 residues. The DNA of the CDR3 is TGTGCCAGCAGCCAACTAGCCAGCAGCTATGGCTACACCTTC. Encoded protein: CASSQLASSYGYTF.

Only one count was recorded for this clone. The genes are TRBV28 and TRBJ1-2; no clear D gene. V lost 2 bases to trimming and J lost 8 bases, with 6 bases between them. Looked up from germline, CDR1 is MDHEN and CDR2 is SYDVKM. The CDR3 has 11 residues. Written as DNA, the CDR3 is TGTGCCAGCAGTTTAATGGGCGGCTACACCTTC. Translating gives CASSLMGGYTF.

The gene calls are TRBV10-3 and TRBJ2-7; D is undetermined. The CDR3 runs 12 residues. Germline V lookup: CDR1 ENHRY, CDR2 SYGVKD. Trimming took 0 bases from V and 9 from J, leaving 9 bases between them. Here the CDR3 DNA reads TGTGCCATCAGTGAGTCGAGTTCCCGGCAGTACTTC. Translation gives CAISESSSRQYF.

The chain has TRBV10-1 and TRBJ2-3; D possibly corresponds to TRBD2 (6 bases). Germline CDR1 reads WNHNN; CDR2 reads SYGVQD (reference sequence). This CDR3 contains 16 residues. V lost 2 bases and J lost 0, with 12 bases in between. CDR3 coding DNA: TGCGCCAGCAGTGAGGGGACTGTAACTAGCACAGATACGCAGTATTTT. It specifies CASSEGTVTSTDTQYF.

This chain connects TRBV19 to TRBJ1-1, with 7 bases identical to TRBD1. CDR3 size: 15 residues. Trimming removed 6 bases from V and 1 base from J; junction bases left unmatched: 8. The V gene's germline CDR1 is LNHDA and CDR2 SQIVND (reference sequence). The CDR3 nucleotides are TGTGCCAGTAGCACACAGGGGTTGCGGAACACTGAAGCTTTCTTT. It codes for CASSTQGLRNTEAFF.

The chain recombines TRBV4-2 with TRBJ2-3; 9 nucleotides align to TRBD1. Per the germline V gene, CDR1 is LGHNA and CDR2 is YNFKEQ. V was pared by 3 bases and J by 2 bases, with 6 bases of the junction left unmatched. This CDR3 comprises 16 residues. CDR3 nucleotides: TGTGCCAGCAGCCATCGAGGACAGGGGATCACAGATACGCAGTATTTT. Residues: CASSHRGQGITDTQYF.

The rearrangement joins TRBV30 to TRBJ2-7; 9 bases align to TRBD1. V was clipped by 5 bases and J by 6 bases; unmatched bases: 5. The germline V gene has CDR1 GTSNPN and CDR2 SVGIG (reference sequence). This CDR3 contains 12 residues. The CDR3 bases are TGTGCCTGGGACAGGGGGATGGGCGAGCAGTACTTC. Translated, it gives CAWDRGMGEQYF. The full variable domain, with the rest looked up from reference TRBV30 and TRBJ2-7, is SQTIHQWPATLVQPVGSPLSLECTVEGTSNPNLYWYRQAAGRGLQLLFYSVGIGQISSEVPQNLSASRPQDRQFILSSKKLLLSDSGFYLCAWDRGMGEQYFGPGTRLTVT.

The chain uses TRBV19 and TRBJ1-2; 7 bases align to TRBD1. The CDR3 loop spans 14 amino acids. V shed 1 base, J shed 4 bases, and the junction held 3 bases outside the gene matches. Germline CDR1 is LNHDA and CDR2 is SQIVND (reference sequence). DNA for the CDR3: TGTGCCAGTAGTATAGGGACAGGATTCTATGGCTACACCTTC. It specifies CASSIGTGFYGYTF.

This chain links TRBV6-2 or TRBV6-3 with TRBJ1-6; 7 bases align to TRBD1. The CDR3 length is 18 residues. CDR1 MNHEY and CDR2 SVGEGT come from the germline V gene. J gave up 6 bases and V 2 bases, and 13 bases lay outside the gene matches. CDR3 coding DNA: TGTGCCAGCAGTTACCGGGATTGGGACAGTTTTGTTAATTCACCCCTCCACTTT. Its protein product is CASSYRDWDSFVNSPLHF.

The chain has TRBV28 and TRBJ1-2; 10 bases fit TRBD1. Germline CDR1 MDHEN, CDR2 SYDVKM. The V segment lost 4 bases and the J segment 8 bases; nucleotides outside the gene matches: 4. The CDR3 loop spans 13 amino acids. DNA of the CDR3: TGTGCCAGCAGTTGGACAGGGGGGGGCGGCTACACCTTC. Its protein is CASSWTGGGGYTF.